This TCR beta chain was recovered during a study of cytomegalovirus exposure and HLA in healthy donors. Study-level results: HLA restriction was apparent for most CMV-associated TCR beta chains in a later analysis.

V lost 2 bases to trimming and J lost 1 base, with 11 bases between them. CDR1 and CDR2 from the germline V gene are SGHTA and FQGTGA. The CDR3 sequence is 15 residues long. Comment on this clone: Antigen unknown.

The PCR ran on 60 Vbeta and 13 Jbeta primers. Some clones are missing from TCRdb's copy, which holds only in-frame ones; the method was immunoSEQ multiplex PCR. The sample holds around 180,000 clones; 84% are singletons and the top ten take about 0.25%. The sequenced sample consisted of PBMCs. This TCR was recovered from a boy aged 5-17 years in good health and CMV-seronegative. The genes are TRBV7-3 and TRBJ2-5; D possibly corresponds to TRBD1 (6 bases). This CDR3 reads CASSLGQGFQETQYF. CDR3 in DNA: TGTGCCAGCAGCTTAGGGCAGGGGTTCCAAGAGACCCAGTACTTC.